This T cell receptor (beta chain) was identified during a study of T cells in Graves' hyperthyroidism and ophthalmopathy. This clonotype was seen at least ten times. Lactation, pregnancy, other autoimmune disease or uncontrolled infection led to exclusion of patients. It was less than 13 ml of fresh peripheral blood that supplied the PBMCs. The CDR3 regions of TCR beta were amplified from RNA transcripts. First-round RT-PCR with HTBI primers amplified the TCR CDR3 region. Via MiXCR, TCRdb re-called the multiplex PCR reads, giving one row per CDR3 protein. The data hold hundreds of thousands of distinct CDR3 sequences, with roughly 22% observed a single time. This receptor was taken from a woman in her thirties or forties with Graves' ophthalmopathy. Material for sequencing was blood.

The CDR3 DNA is TGTGCCTGGAGTTTCGAACAGGGTCAGTACTTC. Its protein is CAWSFEQGQYF. This chain uses TRBV30 with TRBJ2-7; D possibly corresponds to TRBD1 (6 bases). Germline loops: CDR1 GTSNPN, CDR2 SVGIG (reference sequence). This CDR3 has 11 residues. Trimming removed 2 bases from V and 10 bases from J, with 12 bases in between.